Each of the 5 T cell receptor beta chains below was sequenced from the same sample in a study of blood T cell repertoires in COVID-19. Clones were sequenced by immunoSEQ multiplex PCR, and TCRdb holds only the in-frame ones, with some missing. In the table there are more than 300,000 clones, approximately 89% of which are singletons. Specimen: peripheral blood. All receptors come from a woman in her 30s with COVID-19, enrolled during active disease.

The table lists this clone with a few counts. The CDR3 protein is CASSEGGLAGANEQFF. The CDR3, as DNA: TGTGCCAGCAGTGAAGGAGGACTAGCGGGAGCCAATGAGCAGTTCTTC. The chain recombines TRBV2 with TRBJ2-1; 13 bases are a match to TRBD2. The CDR3 extends over 16 amino acids. Germline lookup yields CDR1 SNHLY and CDR2 FYNNEI. Losses at the gene ends were 1 base for V and 6 bases for J; bases not matched to a gene: 3. Full variable domain (missing parts from reference TRBV2 and TRBJ2-1): EPEVTQTPSHQVTQMGQEVILRCVPISNHLYFYWYRQILGQKVEFLVSFYNNEISEKSEIFDDQFSVERPDGSNFTLKIRSTKLEDSAMYFCASSEGGLAGANEQFFGPGTRLTVL.

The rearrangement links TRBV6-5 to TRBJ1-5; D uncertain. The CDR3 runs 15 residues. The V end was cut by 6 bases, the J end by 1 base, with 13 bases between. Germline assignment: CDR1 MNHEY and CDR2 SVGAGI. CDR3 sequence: CASSQMRASNQPQHF. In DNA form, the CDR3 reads TGTGCCAGCAGCCAGATGAGGGCGAGCAATCAGCCCCAGCATTTT.

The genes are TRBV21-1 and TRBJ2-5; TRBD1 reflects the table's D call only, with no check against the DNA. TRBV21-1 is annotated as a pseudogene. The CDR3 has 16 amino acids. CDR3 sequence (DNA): TGTGCCAGCAGCAAAAAACCGGGACAGGGACAAGAGACCCAGTACTTC. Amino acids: CASSKKPGQGQETQYF.

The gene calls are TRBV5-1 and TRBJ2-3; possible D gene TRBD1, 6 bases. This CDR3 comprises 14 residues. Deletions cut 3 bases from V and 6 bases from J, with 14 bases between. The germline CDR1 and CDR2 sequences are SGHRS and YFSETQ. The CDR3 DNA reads TGCGCCAGCAGCTATCCGGGACACCCCGATACGCAGTATTTT. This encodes CASSYPGHPDTQYF.

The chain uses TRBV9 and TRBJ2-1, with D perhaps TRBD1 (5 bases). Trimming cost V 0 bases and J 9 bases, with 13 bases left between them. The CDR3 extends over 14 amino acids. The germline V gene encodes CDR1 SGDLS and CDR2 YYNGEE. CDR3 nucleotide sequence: TGTGCCAGCAGCGTAGGGATAGGGGCCCCTGAGCAGTTCTTC. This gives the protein CASSVGIGAPEQFF.